The rows below give T cell receptor beta chains drawn from one sample of a study of Tregs in tolerant kidney transplant recipients. Generated by immunoSEQ multiplex PCR, the TCRdb table keeps only in-frame clones and is missing some. The data hold about 240,000 clones, with around 81% observed a single time. Sequencing used CD4+ T cells from blood. The receptor source for this set is a human donor in good health. CDR3s include the opening cysteine and the closing phenylalanine or tryptophan. D genes are given only for firm matches. Rows give clone size only sometimes, using once, few, many, or a class for an expanded clone.

TRBD1	-	TRBV6-6	TRBJ1-4	CASSLGQGKLFF	TGTGCCAGCAGTCTGGGACAGGGCAAACTGTTTTTT
TRBD2	-	TRBV7-9	TRBJ2-5	CASSPSGTRAQYF	TGTGCCAGCAGCCCATCTGGGACTAGAGCCCAGTACTTC
-	-	TRBV6-1	TRBJ2-7	CASSEGGRPYEQYF	TGTGCCAGCAGTGAGGGCGGAAGGCCCTACGAGCAGTACTTC
-	-	TRBV6-1	TRBJ2-7	CASSRDRGSEQYF	TGTGCCAGCAGTCGGGACCGCGGCAGCGAGCAGTACTTC
-	-	TRBV10-3	TRBJ2-3	CAISPGSSTDTQYF	TGTGCCATCAGTCCGGGGTCTAGCACAGATACGCAGTATTTT
TRBD1	once	TRBV10-1	TRBJ2-4	CASSESGRGSDIQYF	TGCGCCAGCAGTGAGTCGGGCAGGGGGAGTGACATTCAGTACTTC
TRBD1	-	TRBV5-4	TRBJ2-2	CASSLPYRGPGTGELFF	TGTGCCAGCAGCTTGCCATACAGGGGGCCGGGGACCGGGGAGCTGTTTTTT
-	-	TRBV11-2	TRBJ1-1	CASSPGGSMNTEAFF	TGTGCCAGCAGCCCCGGGGGGAGCATGAACACTGAAGCTTTCTTT
TRBD1	-	TRBV19	TRBJ1-2	CASNRGENYGYTF	TGTGCCAGTAACAGGGGAGAAAACTATGGCTACACCTTC
TRBD1	-	TRBV6-5	TRBJ1-1	CASGNRGMNTEAFF	TGTGCCAGCGGAAACAGGGGAATGAACACTGAAGCTTTCTTT
-	-	TRBV27	TRBJ2-5	CASSYRVGGQETQYF	TGTGCCAGCAGTTACAGGGTGGGGGGCCAAGAGACCCAGTACTTC
-	-	TRBV4-1	TRBJ1-6	CASSQAEFGDSPLHF	TGCGCCAGCAGCCAAGCGGAGTTTGGAGATTCACCCCTCCACTTT
TRBD1	-	TRBV7-9	TRBJ2-7	CASSFGTGSYEQYF	TGTGCCAGCAGTTTCGGGACAGGGAGCTACGAGCAGTACTTC
-	-	TRBV7-9	TRBJ1-2	CASSLGQSPNYGYTF	TGTGCCAGCAGCTTAGGCCAGTCCCCCAACTATGGCTACACCTTC
TRBD1	-	TRBV19	TRBJ2-5	CATSSGTGGPKTQYF	TGTGCCACTTCCTCCGGGACAGGGGGACCTAAAACCCAGTACTTC